A selection of T cell receptor beta chains follows, all from one sample in a study of T-cell memory formation after mild COVID-19. TCRdb re-analysed the 5' RACE reads in MiXCR, keeping a single row per CDR3 protein. The repertoire holds 430,000 or so distinct CDR3 sequences, with roughly 23% as singletons. The specimen was PBMCs or a T cell subset sorted from them (not recorded which). These receptors all stem from an adult woman who had mild COVID-19 (a few samples of this study predate the infection). Cell type and time point are not known. Both conserved end residues are part of each CDR3. Each record gives: V gene, D gene, J gene, clone size, CDR3 DNA, CDR3 protein. A D gene is named only where the DNA matches it firmly. Only some rows state a clone size, as once, few, many or a class for expanded clones.

TRBV4-1	TRBD2	TRBJ2-5	few	TGCGCCAGCAGAGAGAAGGGGCTAGCGGCGGAGACCCAGTACTTC	CASREKGLAAETQYF
TRBV2	TRBD1	TRBJ1-2	-	TGTGCCAGCAGCTCCCGGGGACAGGGAAGCTATGGCTACACCTTC	CASSSRGQGSYGYTF
TRBV18	TRBD1	TRBJ2-1	once	TGTGCCAGCTCACCCTCGGGACAGGCTCTCTACAATGAGCAGTTCTTC	CASSPSGQALYNEQFF
TRBV7-6	TRBD2	TRBJ2-7	few	TGTGCCAGCAGCCCTCTGGGGGAGGGTCGTACCTACGAGCAGTACTTC	CASSPLGEGRTYEQYF
TRBV7-9	-	TRBJ1-4	-	TGTGCCAGCAGCTCCAAGGCGGGGTCGGCGGAACTGTTTTTT	CASSSKAGSAELFF
TRBV30	-	TRBJ2-7	many	TGTGCCTGGAGTGTACGTGGGGTATCCGAGCAGTACTTC	CAWSVRGVSEQYF
TRBV2	-	TRBJ2-3	few	TGTGCCAGCAGGCTGAAACCAGATACGCAGTATTTT	CASRLKPDTQYF
TRBV4-1	-	TRBJ1-2	-	TGCGCCAGCAGCCCGGGAGAGAGTTTTGGCTACACCTTC	CASSPGESFGYTF
TRBV30	-	TRBJ2-1	-	TGTGCCTGGAGTGGTGGGGAGAGCTCCTACAATGAGCAGTTCTTC	CAWSGGESSYNEQFF
TRBV4-3	TRBD1	TRBJ2-2	-	TGCGCCAGCAGCCAGACCTGGACAGGGCCCACCGGGGAGCTGTTTTTT	CASSQTWTGPTGELFF
TRBV5-1	TRBD2	TRBJ2-3	-	TGCGCCAGCAGTTCAGAGACTAGCGGCTACACAGATACGCAGTATTTT	CASSSETSGYTDTQYF
TRBV5-1	TRBD2	TRBJ2-1	few	TGCGCCAGCAGCTTTGAGCGGGGATCCTACAATGAGCAGTTCTTC	CASSFERGSYNEQFF
TRBV20-1	TRBD1	TRBJ2-5	-	TGCAGTGCTAGTAAGACAGGGAAGGGGACCCAGTACTTC	CSASKTGKGTQYF
TRBV20-1	-	TRBJ2-6	-	TGCAGTGCTCGCAATACCTCTGGGGCCAACGTCCTGACTTTC	CSARNTSGANVLTF
TRBV12-3/TRBV12-4	-	TRBJ2-1	many	TGTGCCAGCAGTCCAGGGAATGAGCAGTTCTTC	CASSPGNEQFF
TRBV7-9	TRBD1	TRBJ2-1	-	TGTGCCAGCAGCATAGGACAGGGAACCTACAATGAGCAGTTCTTC	CASSIGQGTYNEQFF
TRBV7-2	TRBD1	TRBJ2-1	-	TGTGCCAGCAGCTGGGGGACAGGGGACGAGCAGTTCTTC	CASSWGTGDEQFF
TRBV12-3/TRBV12-4	-	TRBJ2-1	-	TGTGCCAGCAGTTGGGCGGAGGCGAATGAGCAGTTCTTC	CASSWAEANEQFF
TRBV6-6	-	TRBJ2-7	few	TGTGCCAGCAGTTACTTGGAGGGCGACGAGCAGTACTTC	CASSYLEGDEQYF
TRBV12-3/TRBV12-4	TRBD2	TRBJ2-1	-	TGTGCCAGCAGTTTCGGTAGCGGGAGTGACAATGAGCAGTTCTTC	CASSFGSGSDNEQFF
TRBV25-1	TRBD2	TRBJ2-2	-	TGTGCCAGCAGTAGCGGGAGACCTACCGGGGAGCTGTTTTTT	CASSSGRPTGELFF
TRBV5-1	TRBD1	TRBJ1-1	-	TGCGCCAGCAGCTTGGGGTACAGGGGGCAAGCTTTCTTT	CASSLGYRGQAFF
TRBV29-1	-	TRBJ1-2	-	TGCAGCGTTGTAAGAGAGGACTATGGCTACACCTTC	CSVVREDYGYTF
TRBV6-5	-	TRBJ2-7	-	TGTGCCAGCGCGGCCTTCACTGGATACGAGCAGTACTTC	CASAAFTGYEQYF
TRBV5-6	TRBD1	TRBJ1-3	few	TGTGCCAGCAGCTTGGTAGGGACAGAGCTCTCTGGAAACACCATATATTTT	CASSLVGTELSGNTIYF
TRBV6-6	-	TRBJ2-7	-	TGTGCCAGCAGTGCGCAGGGAGGTAGGGCCTACGAGCAGTACTTC	CASSAQGGRAYEQYF
TRBV29-1	TRBD1	TRBJ2-2	few	TGCAGCGCTCAATCACAGGGGGCCGCCGGGGAGCTGTTTTTT	CSAQSQGAAGELFF
TRBV7-8	-	TRBJ2-3	-	TGTGCCAGCAGCCCACCCGATGGCACAGATACGCAGTATTTT	CASSPPDGTDTQYF
TRBV5-1	TRBD1	TRBJ1-2	-	TGCGCCAGCAGCGGGACAGGCGGCTACACCTTC	CASSGTGGYTF
TRBV24-1	TRBD1	TRBJ2-5	-	TGTGCCACCAGTGATGAGGACAGGGTTCAAGAGACCCAGTACTTC	CATSDEDRVQETQYF
TRBV5-1	-	TRBJ2-7	-	TGCGCCAGCAGCTTGGACGGGACCAAAGGGAGCGAGCAGTACTTC	CASSLDGTKGSEQYF
TRBV19	-	TRBJ2-7	-	TGTGCCAGTAGCCCCTTGAGGGATAGATCCTACGAGCAGTACTTC	CASSPLRDRSYEQYF
TRBV7-3	-	TRBJ2-1	few	TGTGCCAGCAGCGCCTTGGGGAATGAGCAGTTCTTC	CASSALGNEQFF
TRBV19	-	TRBJ2-7	few	TGTGCCAGTAGTCCGTCGGGCCTGACTCCTTACGAGCAGTACTTC	CASSPSGLTPYEQYF
TRBV11-2	TRBD1	TRBJ2-6	-	TGTGCCAGCAGCTCCTTCGGGACAGGGGTAATAAGCTCTGGGGCCAACGTCCTGACTTTC	CASSSFGTGVISSGANVLTF
TRBV5-1	-	TRBJ2-7	few	TGCGCCAGCAGCTTAAAACAGGGCCCCTACGAGCAGTACTTC	CASSLKQGPYEQYF
TRBV5-4	-	TRBJ2-4	-	TGTGCCAGCAGCCGTGACAGCGATCCAGCCAAAAACATTCAGTACTTC	CASSRDSDPAKNIQYF
TRBV7-2	TRBD1	TRBJ1-4	-	TGTGCCAGCAGCGCCCGGGACAGGGGGGGAGAAAAACTGTTTTTT	CASSARDRGGEKLFF
TRBV7-9	-	TRBJ1-2	-	TGTGCCAGCAGCGGGCTGAATGGCTACACCTTC	CASSGLNGYTF
TRBV4-2	-	TRBJ2-7	-	TGTGCCAGCAGCCAAGATTATGACGGGCCGGTAGTAGGAATCTACGAGCAGTACTTC	CASSQDYDGPVVGIYEQYF
TRBV12-3/TRBV12-4	TRBD2	TRBJ2-7	-	TGTGCCAGCAGTCCCTCCGTTGGACTAGCGGGACACGAGCAGTACTTC	CASSPSVGLAGHEQYF
TRBV4-1	-	TRBJ2-7	-	TGCGCCAGCAGCCACCAGGCTTTTGACAGGTACGAGCAGTACTTC	CASSHQAFDRYEQYF
TRBV5-1	-	TRBJ2-7	-	TGCGCCAGCAGCTATGGACACCCCTACGAGCAGTACTTC	CASSYGHPYEQYF